Below are 23 T cell receptor beta chains sequenced from a single sample in a study of T cells in Graves' hyperthyroidism and ophthalmopathy. Researchers amplified the TCR beta CDR3 regions from RNA transcripts. Primed by the HTBI set, a first-round RT-PCR was run on the TCR CDR3. TCRdb ran MiXCR on the multiplex PCR reads and lists one entry per CDR3 protein. The sample lists hundreds of thousands of distinct CDR3 sequences, about 45% seen once, with roughly 7.2% in the top ten. Source material: peripheral blood or thyroid tissue (not recorded which). Receptors originate from an adult man with Graves' disease, either hyperthyroidism or ophthalmopathy (not recorded which).

The V call is TRBV7-9, the J call TRBJ2-2; 8 bases are a match to TRBD2. The V gene end was trimmed by 0 bases and the J gene end by 0 bases; junction bases not matched to a gene: 6. Germline CDR1 and CDR2: SEHNR and FQNEAQ (reference sequence). The CDR3 is 18 amino acids. CDR3 sequence: CASSLAHTSGANTGELFF. In DNA form, the CDR3 reads TGTGCCAGCAGCTTAGCGCACACTAGCGGAGCGAACACCGGGGAGCTGTTTTTT.

The gene calls are TRBV20-1 and TRBJ2-7, with D tentatively TRBD1 (6 bases). V lost 5 bases and J lost 2, with 16 bases in between. Germline CDR1 and CDR2: DFQATT and SNEGSKA (reference sequence). This CDR3 is built from 14 residues. CDR3 amino acids: CSAENRDGAYEQYF. The DNA of the CDR3 is TGCAGTGCTGAGAACAGGGATGGGGCCTACGAGCAGTACTTC.

This sequence joins TRBV7-2 and TRBJ2-2; perhaps D is TRBD1 or TRBD2 (6 bases each). The CDR3 length is 16 residues. The V end was cut by 5 bases, the J end by 4 bases, with 17 bases between. Germline CDR1 and CDR2: SGHTA and FQGNSA. CDR3 region: CASSRGWGASTGELFF. The DNA of the CDR3 is TGTGCCAGCAGCCGAGGGTGGGGGGCGAGCACCGGGGAGCTGTTTTTT.

This chain uses TRBV6-5 with TRBJ2-5; 8 bases agree with TRBD2. The J call may not be correct, given that the DNA end is closer to TRBJ2-7. This CDR3 spans 14 amino acids. Germline V gene lookup returns CDR1 MNHEY and CDR2 SVGAGI. CDR3 sequence (DNA): TGTGCCAGCAGTTTTCGGCGGGGGGTTTACGAGCAGTACTTC. Its protein product is CASSFRRGVYEQYF.

Ten or more counts support this clonotype. The rearrangement uses TRBV10-3 and TRBJ1-1; no firm D call. CDR1 and CDR2 (germline): ENHRY, SYGVKD. CDR3 length: 11 amino acids. Trimming stripped 6 bases from V and 7 bases from J, with 9 bases between. CDR3 nucleotides: TGTGCCATCAGGGAGCAAGTTGAAGCTTTCTTT. This encodes CAIREQVEAFF.

This clonotype was detected many times. The genes are TRBV25-1 and TRBJ1-1; possibly TRBD1 for D (5 bases). V dropped 0 bases and J dropped 1 base, with 12 bases sitting between them. CDR3 size: 16 residues. Germline loops: CDR1 MGHDK, CDR2 SYGVNS. The CDR3 is CASSEYYRGSNTEAFF. The CDR3 coding sequence is TGTGCCAGCAGTGAATATTACCGGGGCTCGAACACTGAAGCTTTCTTT.

This clonotype was detected many times. The rearrangement links TRBV2 to TRBJ2-7, with D tentatively TRBD1 or TRBD2 (6 bases each). The CDR3 runs to 14 residues. Trimming removed 6 bases at V and 9 bases at J, with 21 bases between. Germline assignment: CDR1 SNHLY and CDR2 FYNNEI. The CDR3 sequence is CASRTGAVGVVQYF. The DNA of the CDR3 is TGTGCCAGCAGGACGGGGGCTGTCGGGGTTGTGCAGTACTTC.

The sample holds many counts of this clonotype. V and J are TRBV15 and TRBJ1-5; TRBD1 agrees at 9 bases. The CDR3 runs 14 residues. Germline CDR1 reads LNHNV; CDR2 reads YYDKDF (reference sequence). V was pared by 5 bases and J by 4 bases, with 3 bases of the junction left unmatched. The CDR3 nucleotides are TGTGCCACCAGCCCCGGGACAGGGAATCAGCCCCAGCATTTT. It codes for CATSPGTGNQPQHF.

This chain joins TRBV2 and TRBJ1-2; D unresolved. The CDR3 is 12 residues long. V lost 1 base and J lost 8, with 8 bases in between. Germline V gives CDR1 SNHLY, CDR2 FYNNEI. For the CDR3, the DNA is TGTGCCAGCAGTGAAGTAGGGATGGGCTACACCTTC. It codes for CASSEVGMGYTF.

This clonotype was picked up a small number of times. This may arise from a read error, as a much more abundant clone is one base away. The chain's CDR3 is CASSVGENSPLHF. In nucleotides, the CDR3 is TGTGCCAGCAGCGTAGGGGAGAATTCACCCCTCCACTTT. The J gene is TRBJ1-6, the V gene TRBV7-2, with D possibly being TRBD1 (5 bases). CDR1 is SGHTA and CDR2 is FQGNSA in the germline V gene. Trimming cost V 5 bases and J 7 bases, with 9 bases left between them. The CDR3 runs 13 residues.

This clonotype was detected ten times or more. The CDR3 loop is CASSQVAGDYGYTF. CDR3 nucleotides: TGTGCCAGCAGCCAAGTGGCAGGGGACTATGGCTACACCTTC. The gene calls are TRBV14 and TRBJ1-2, with TRBD1 as a possible D gene (6 bases). CDR1 and CDR2 from the germline V gene are SGHDN and FVKESK. The V end lost 1 base, the J end lost 3 bases, and 9 bases lay between the germline ends. The CDR3 runs 14 residues.

This sequence joins TRBV14 and TRBJ1-3; D perhaps matches TRBD1 (5 bases). The CDR3 runs 15 residues. V gave up 0 bases and J gave up 1 base, with 7 bases separating them. The germline gives CDR1 SGHDN, CDR2 FVKESK. This CDR3 is CASSQDQGSGNTIYF. The CDR3 DNA reads as TGTGCCAGCAGCCAAGACCAGGGATCTGGAAACACCATATATTTT.

The chain couples TRBV6-1 to TRBJ2-5, with 11 bases aligning to TRBD1. The junction had 5 bases not matched to a gene; V was cut back by 6 bases and J by 5 bases. This CDR3 is built from 14 residues. Looked up from germline, CDR1 is MNHNS and CDR2 is SASEGT. The CDR3 sequence is CASRWTGGYETQYF. The CDR3 DNA reads TGTGCCAGCAGGTGGACAGGGGGCTATGAGACCCAGTACTTC.

The chain recombines TRBV6-5 with TRBJ2-7; 7 nucleotides line up with TRBD1. Germline CDR1 reads MNHEY; CDR2 reads SVGAGI. V trimming: 2 bases; J trimming: 1 base; junction bases outside the gene matches: 2. There are 14 residues in the CDR3. The DNA for the CDR3 is TGTGCCAGCAGTTACCTGGGACAGTCCTACGAGCAGTACTTC. Translating it yields CASSYLGQSYEQYF.

The chain uses TRBV5-1 and TRBJ2-2; TRBD1 matches 11 bases. The CDR3 loop spans 16 amino acids. The V gene's germline CDR1 is SGHRS and CDR2 YFSETQ. J was trimmed by 7 bases and V by 2 bases; bases with no gene match: 7. In DNA, the CDR3 is TGCGCCAGCAGCTTCCACGGACAGGGGGCGAACGGGGAGCTGTTTTTT. It codes for CASSFHGQGANGELFF.

The J gene is TRBJ1-2, the V gene TRBV6-1; D gene uncertain. The CDR3 length is 13 residues. Deletions cut 4 bases from V and 1 base from J, with 7 bases between. From germline, CDR1 is MNHNS and CDR2 SASEGT. CDR3 region: CASSAGNNYGYTF. The CDR3 DNA follows: TGTGCCAGCAGTGCGGGAAATAACTATGGCTACACCTTC.

This chain uses TRBV12-3 or TRBV12-4 with TRBJ1-6; D unresolved. V was trimmed by 2 bases and J by 8 bases, leaving 16 bases between them. The CDR3 spans 16 residues. The CDR3 DNA is TGTGCCAGCAGTTTATATGGACCGGGTGGGTATTCACCCCTCCACTTT. Its protein is CASSLYGPGGYSPLHF.

This clonotype was seen many times. J is TRBJ2-5 and V is TRBV5-1; D ambiguous. This CDR3 comprises 11 residues. Germline V gives CDR1 SGHRS, CDR2 YFSETQ. The V end lost 0 bases, the J end lost 5 bases, and 2 bases lay between the germline ends. CDR3 bases: TGCGCCAGCAGCTTGGACGAGACCCAGTACTTC. This encodes CASSLDETQYF. Looking up the rest from reference TRBV5-1 and TRBJ2-5 gives the full variable domain: KAGVTQTPRYLIKTRGQQVTLSCSPISGHRSVSWYQQTPGQGLQFLFEYFSETQRNKGNFPGRFSGRQFSNSRSEMNVSTLELGDSALYLCASSLDETQYFGPGTRLLVL.

CDR3 coding DNA: TGTGCCAGCAGTTACGGGGACGTCGCTGGCACCATATATTTT. Amino acid sequence: CASSYGDVAGTIYF. This sequence joins TRBV6-5 and TRBJ1-3, with a tentative D call TRBD1 (5 bases). Trimming left V 2 bases short and J 9 bases short, with 14 bases between. Germline V gene lookup returns CDR1 MNHEY and CDR2 SVGAGI. This CDR3 spans 14 amino acids.

The V gene is TRBV7-8, the J gene TRBJ2-5, with TRBD2 identical over 13 bases. V was pared by 5 bases and J by 3 bases, with 6 bases of the junction left unmatched. The CDR3 totals 16 residues. CDR1 and CDR2 (germline): SGHVS, FQNEAQ. For the CDR3, the DNA is TGTGCCAGCAGCCCCGGACTAGCGGGAGCAGAAGAGACCCAGTACTTC. This codes for CASSPGLAGAEETQYF.

In this sample, this clonotype turned up many times. The chain recombines TRBV29-1 with TRBJ1-2, with a tentative D call TRBD1 (5 bases). The germline V gene encodes CDR1 SQVTM and CDR2 ANQGSEA. This CDR3 is built from 13 residues. The V end lost 7 bases, the J end lost 4 bases, and 16 bases lay between the germline ends. The CDR3 DNA reads as TGCAGCGAAAGTCGCCGGGACGGCTATGGCTACACCTTC. Amino acids: CSESRRDGYGYTF. Using reference TRBV29-1 and TRBJ1-2 for the parts outside the CDR3, the full variable domain is SAVISQKPSRDICQRGTSLTIQCQVDSQVTMMFWYRQQPGQSLTLIATANQGSEATYESGFVIDKFPISRPNLTFSTLTVSNMSPEDSSIYLCSESRRDGYGYTFGSGTRLTVV.

This clonotype was counted between two and nine times. The gene calls are TRBV12-5 and TRBJ2-7; a possible D gene is TRBD1 (5 bases). V was trimmed by 3 bases and J by 7 bases, leaving 13 bases between them. The length of the CDR3 is 13 residues. In germline, CDR1 is LGHNT, CDR2 FRNRAP. This CDR3 reads CASGFTGAREQYF. As DNA, the CDR3 is TGTGCTAGTGGTTTTACAGGAGCGCGGGAGCAGTACTTC.

V and J are TRBV20-1 and TRBJ1-2; possibly TRBD1 for D (5 bases). The length of the CDR3 is 12 residues. CDR1 is DFQATT and CDR2 is SNEGSKA in the germline V gene (reference sequence). Trimming cost V 7 bases and J 4 bases, with 13 bases left between them. The CDR3 DNA sequence: TGCAGTGATAGTCCAGGGCCCTATGGCTACACCTTC. It translates to CSDSPGPYGYTF.